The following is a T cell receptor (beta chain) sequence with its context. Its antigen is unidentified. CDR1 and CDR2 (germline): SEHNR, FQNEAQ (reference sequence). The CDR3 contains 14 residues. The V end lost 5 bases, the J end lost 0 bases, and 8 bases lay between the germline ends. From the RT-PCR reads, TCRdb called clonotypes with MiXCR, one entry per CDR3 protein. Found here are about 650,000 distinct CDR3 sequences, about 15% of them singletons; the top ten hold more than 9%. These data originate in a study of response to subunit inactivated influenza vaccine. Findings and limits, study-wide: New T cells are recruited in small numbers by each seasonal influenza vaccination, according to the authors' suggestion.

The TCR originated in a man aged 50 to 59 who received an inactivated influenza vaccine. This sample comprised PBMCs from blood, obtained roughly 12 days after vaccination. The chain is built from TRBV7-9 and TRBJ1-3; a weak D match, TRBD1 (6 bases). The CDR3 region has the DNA TGTGCCAGCAGCAGGGACATCTCTGGAAACACCATATATTTT. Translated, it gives CASSRDISGNTIYF.